This is a list of T cell receptor beta chains from one sample in a study of response to subunit inactivated influenza vaccine. Each CDR3 protein gets one entry after TCRdb re-called the RT-PCR reads with MiXCR. This table holds roughly 760,000 distinct CDR3 sequences, approximately 22% found once. Sample: PBMCs from blood, taken 4 to 6 days after vaccination. The source of these receptors is a man aged 45-65 years who received an inactivated influenza vaccine. Each CDR3 is given with its conserved first and last residue. D genes are given only for firm matches. Not every row has a clone size; where given, it reads once, few, many or a size class.

CDR3 DNA: TGTGCCAGCAGTTTATCGGACAGGGTTGATACGCAGTATTTT
CDR3 protein: CASSLSDRVDTQYF
D gene: TRBD1
V gene: TRBV27
J gene: TRBJ2-3
clone size: .

CDR3 DNA: TGCGCCAGCAGCCAAGAGTGGGGGACGGTAATGAACACTGAAGCTTTCTTT
CDR3 protein: CASSQEWGTVMNTEAFF
D gene: .
V gene: TRBV4-3
J gene: TRBJ1-1
clone size: few

CDR3 DNA: TGTGCCAGCAGCACCGGGACGGATGTACTCTACGAGCAGTACTTC
CDR3 protein: CASSTGTDVLYEQYF
D gene: .
V gene: TRBV28
J gene: TRBJ2-7
clone size: .

CDR3 DNA: TGCAGTGCTAGAGAGGCGGGATCCGCAGATACGCAGTATTTT
CDR3 protein: CSAREAGSADTQYF
D gene: .
V gene: TRBV20-1
J gene: TRBJ2-3
clone size: few

CDR3 DNA: TGTGCCAGCAGTTACCAGGGACAGGCAGACGAGCAGTACTTC
CDR3 protein: CASSYQGQADEQYF
D gene: TRBD1
V gene: TRBV6-2/TRBV6-3
J gene: TRBJ2-7
clone size: .

CDR3 DNA: TGCGCCAGCAGCTTGCGGCTTAGCGGGAGTTTTGTCGGGGAGCTGTTTTTT
CDR3 protein: CASSLRLSGSFVGELFF
D gene: TRBD2
V gene: TRBV5-1
J gene: TRBJ2-2
clone size: .

CDR3 DNA: TGTGCCAGCAGTAGGGGTAACTACGAGCAGTACTTC
CDR3 protein: CASSRGNYEQYF
D gene: .
V gene: TRBV6-2/TRBV6-3
J gene: TRBJ2-7
clone size: .

CDR3 DNA: TGTGCCAGCAGTGCCCCCGGGACTAGCGGGAGGGCTGACGAGCAGTACTTC
CDR3 protein: CASSAPGTSGRADEQYF
D gene: TRBD2
V gene: TRBV12-3/TRBV12-4
J gene: TRBJ2-7
clone size: few

CDR3 DNA: TGTGCCAGCAGCCTCCCCTCCGGGGCCCGGGAAAACACCATATATTTT
CDR3 protein: CASSLPSGARENTIYF
D gene: .
V gene: TRBV7-9
J gene: TRBJ1-3
clone size: .

CDR3 DNA: TGCGCCAGCAGCTCTCCGGGACTAGCCAACACCGGGGAGCTGTTTTTT
CDR3 protein: CASSSPGLANTGELFF
D gene: TRBD2
V gene: TRBV5-1
J gene: TRBJ2-2
clone size: few

CDR3 DNA: TGTGCCAGCAGCTTAAGGGCCGACCGCGAGCAGTACTTC
CDR3 protein: CASSLRADREQYF
D gene: .
V gene: TRBV7-2
J gene: TRBJ2-7
clone size: few

CDR3 DNA: TGTGCCAGCAGCTTATTGGTCCGGGACGCCACATGGGATACGCAGTATTTT
CDR3 protein: CASSLLVRDATWDTQYF
D gene: .
V gene: TRBV7-2
J gene: TRBJ2-3
clone size: few

CDR3 DNA: TGCAGTGCACTACGGGCCCCTAACTATGGCTACACCTTC
CDR3 protein: CSALRAPNYGYTF
D gene: .
V gene: TRBV20-1
J gene: TRBJ1-2
clone size: .

CDR3 DNA: TGTGCCAGCAGTCGGTTGAAGACAGTGGGGTCCTACGAGCAGTACTTC
CDR3 protein: CASSRLKTVGSYEQYF
D gene: .
V gene: TRBV27
J gene: TRBJ2-7
clone size: .

CDR3 DNA: TGTGCCAGCAGCTTTGGGGGGGGTGTAACTGAGCAGTTCTTC
CDR3 protein: CASSFGGGVTEQFF
D gene: TRBD2
V gene: TRBV7-3
J gene: TRBJ2-1
clone size: few

CDR3 DNA: TGTGCCAGCAGCTTCGCCGTAGGCCTGAACACCGGGGAGCTGTTTTTT
CDR3 protein: CASSFAVGLNTGELFF
D gene: .
V gene: TRBV7-8
J gene: TRBJ2-2
clone size: .